These 19 T cell receptor beta chains were all obtained from the same sample, sequenced in a study of blood T cell repertoires in COVID-19 (dated by TCRdb to 2019 to 2021). Library preparation was by the immunoSEQ multiplex PCR assay. TCRdb provides this immuneACCESS table in a form limited to in-frame rearrangements. Some clones are lacking; in checked studies, under half of them reflect an unresolved V gene, and why the rest are absent is not known. Across this sample there are about 87,000 clones, with about 83% seen only once. The ten largest clones represent more than 2% of the sample. Material for sequencing was peripheral blood. The receptors stem from a woman aged 70-85 years with acute or convalescent COVID-19.

The chain uses TRBV6-5 and TRBJ1-1; no firm D call. Trimming left V 6 bases short and J 1 base short, with 12 bases between. This CDR3 comprises 14 residues. Germline CDR1 and CDR2: MNHEY and SVGAGI. DNA of the CDR3: TGTGCCAGCAGCCCCGGGAGGTCGAACACTGAAGCTTTCTTT. Translating gives CASSPGRSNTEAFF.

In DNA, the CDR3 is TGTGCCAGCAGCCCGAGTGGACAGGGAGGTTATGGCTACACCTTC. It specifies CASSPSGQGGYGYTF. The chain joins TRBV7-9 to TRBJ1-2, with 8 bases lining up with TRBD1. Unmatched junction bases numbered 10, after V lost 5 bases and J lost 5 bases. CDR3 length: 15 residues. Germline V gene sequence: CDR1 SEHNR, CDR2 FQNEAQ (reference sequence).

This clone was observed a few times. DNA for the CDR3: TGTGCCAGCAGTTCCTTGACAGGGGTTGGGTCCTACAATGAGCAGTTCTTC. This codes for CASSSLTGVGSYNEQFF. The chain has TRBV27 and TRBJ2-1; the match to TRBD1 covers 8 bases. Germline assignment: CDR1 MNHEY and CDR2 SMNVEV (reference sequence). This CDR3 is 17 amino acids long. Germline trimming cut 4 bases from V and 1 base from J; bases unmatched to any gene: 9.

This clone was found once. The V gene is TRBV21-1, the J gene TRBJ1-2. TRBV21-1 corresponds to a pseudogene. The length of the CDR3 is 17 residues. The DNA for the CDR3 is TGTGCCAGCAGCAAATTTTGGGGCGGGGAGGGTACCTATGGCTACACCTTC. Protein product: CASSKFWGGEGTYGYTF.

The CDR3 DNA reads TGTGCCAGCAGTGACCGCGTGGGCTCGACTGAAGCTTTCTTT. Amino acid sequence: CASSDRVGSTEAFF. J is TRBJ1-1 and V is TRBV2, with D unresolved. The CDR3 sequence is 14 residues long. Trimming took off 3 bases at V and 5 bases at J, with 13 bases between the two ends. CDR1 SNHLY and CDR2 FYNNEI come from the germline V gene.

The chain is built from TRBV5-4 and TRBJ1-4, with D possibly matching TRBD1 (5 bases). The CDR3 extends over 13 amino acids. Germline V gene sequence: CDR1 SGHNT, CDR2 YYREEE (reference sequence). V shed 8 bases and J shed 4 bases, with 12 bases lying between them. CDR3 protein: CASSGPVNEKLFF. The CDR3 DNA reads TGTGCCAGTTCAGGGCCCGTTAATGAAAAACTGTTTTTT.

V is TRBV2 and J is TRBJ2-4; TRBD2 matches at 8 bases. The CDR3 is 17 amino acids. In germline, CDR1 is SNHLY, CDR2 FYNNEI. The trim removed 2 bases at V and 0 bases at J, leaving 6 bases unmatched. CDR3 coding DNA: TGTGCCAGCAGTGAAAAGGTGGCGGGGGGAGCCAAAAACATTCAGTACTTC. The encoded protein is CASSEKVAGGAKNIQYF.

The chain employs TRBV10-2 and TRBJ1-1; D might be TRBD1 (5 bases). V lost 0 bases to trimming and J lost 3 bases, with 14 bases between them. In germline, CDR1 is WSHSY, CDR2 SAAADI. The CDR3 sequence is 16 residues long. The DNA of the CDR3 is TGCGCCAGCAGTGAGTCGGTTACAGGCCGCCACACTGAAGCTTTCTTT. This gives the protein CASSESVTGRHTEAFF.

The chain uses TRBV5-1 and TRBJ1-1; the D gene is possibly TRBD1 (5 bases). V lost 4 bases, J lost 0 bases, and 16 bases lay in between. The CDR3 is made up of 16 amino acids. The germline gives CDR1 SGHRS, CDR2 YFSETQ. The CDR3 sequence is CASSQIQARLNTEAFF. The CDR3 region has the DNA TGCGCCAGCAGCCAGATACAGGCAAGACTGAACACTGAAGCTTTCTTT. Supplemented by reference TRBV5-1 and TRBJ1-1, the full variable domain reads KAGVTQTPRYLIKTRGQQVTLSCSPISGHRSVSWYQQTPGQGLQFLFEYFSETQRNKGNFPGRFSGRQFSNSRSEMNVSTLELGDSALYLCASSQIQARLNTEAFFGQGTRLTVV.

This chain connects TRBV30 to TRBJ2-7; D remains unclear. V gave up 3 bases and J gave up 6 bases, with 9 bases separating them. The germline V gene encodes CDR1 GTSNPN and CDR2 SVGIG (reference sequence). This CDR3 has 11 amino acids. In nucleotides, the CDR3 is TGTGCCTGGAGCGACATCGGCGAGCAGTACTTC. As protein: CAWSDIGEQYF.

This chain links TRBV10-3 with TRBJ2-7; D gene unclear. This CDR3 region has 15 residues. Looked up from germline, CDR1 is ENHRY and CDR2 is SYGVKD. The V end lost 2 bases, the J end lost 2 bases, and 13 bases lay between the germline ends. Here the CDR3 reads CAISERTVVTYEQYF. DNA for the CDR3: TGTGCCATCAGTGAGAGAACTGTGGTGACCTACGAGCAGTACTTC.

A single count supports this clone. The CDR3 sequence is CASSEGTGYGNTIYF. The CDR3 bases are TGTGCCAGCAGCGAGGGGACAGGGTATGGAAACACCATATATTTT. This chain uses TRBV9 with TRBJ1-3; TRBD1 matches 9 bases. Germline trimming cut 3 bases from V and 3 bases from J; bases unmatched to any gene: 4. Looked up from germline, CDR1 is SGDLS and CDR2 is YYNGEE. The CDR3 sequence is 15 residues long.

The chain recombines TRBV9 with TRBJ2-1, with 10 bases identical to TRBD2. Germline assignment: CDR1 SGDLS and CDR2 YYNGEE. This CDR3 comprises 16 residues. With V trimmed by 4 bases and J by 8 bases, 12 bases remained unmatched. CDR3 nucleotides: TGTGCCAGCAGCCTGAGAGGAACTAGCGGGGCGGATGAGCAGTTCTTC. Protein product: CASSLRGTSGADEQFF. The variable domain in full, completed from reference TRBV9 and TRBJ2-1, reads DSGVTQTPKHLITATGQRVTLRCSPRSGDLSVYWYQQSLDQGLQFLIQYYNGEERAKGNILERFSAQQFPDLHSELNLSSLELGDSALYFCASSLRGTSGADEQFFGPGTRLTVL.

The rearrangement joins TRBV6-6 to TRBJ1-2; unclear D gene. Germline CDR1 and CDR2: MNHNY and SVGAGI (reference sequence). CDR3 length equals 11 residues. Trimming took off 3 bases at V and 8 bases at J, with 7 bases between the two ends. The CDR3 bases are TGTGCCAGCAGTTATACAGCCGGCTACACCTTC. Translation gives CASSYTAGYTF.

The count of this clone is one. This rearrangement joins TRBV18 to TRBJ1-3; D call uncertain. V lost 6 bases to trimming and J lost 3 bases, with 18 bases between them. The CDR3 length is 16 residues. Germline CDR1 and CDR2: KGHSH and LQKENI. CDR3 sequence: CASSLGSGFGGNTIYF. In DNA, the CDR3 is TGTGCCAGCTCCCTAGGATCTGGGTTCGGTGGAAACACCATATATTTT. Combining the CDR3 with reference TRBV18 and TRBJ1-3 gives the whole variable domain NAGVMQNPRHLVRRRGQEARLRCSPMKGHSHVYWYRQLPEEGLKFMVYLQKENIIDESGMPKERFSAEFPKEGPSILRIQQVVRGDSAAYFCASSLGSGFGGNTIYFGEGSWLTVV.

This clone was seen only once. This sequence joins TRBV5-1 and TRBJ2-5; D perhaps matches TRBD1 (6 bases). This CDR3 has 14 residues. Trimming took 2 bases from V and 5 from J, leaving 13 bases between them. The V gene's germline CDR1 is SGHRS and CDR2 YFSETQ. The CDR3 DNA reads as TGCGCCAGCAGCTTATCCGGGACACACGAGACCCAGTACTTC. Translating it yields CASSLSGTHETQYF.

By sample share, this clone is medium-sized. The rearrangement uses TRBV19 and TRBJ2-5; 12 bases match TRBD1. The CDR3 runs 15 residues. The V gene end was trimmed by 6 bases and the J gene end by 5 bases; junction bases not matched to a gene: 7. CDR1 is LNHDA and CDR2 is SQIVND in the germline V gene (reference sequence). The CDR3 region is CASRAGTGGMETQYF. CDR3 DNA: TGTGCCAGTAGAGCCGGGACAGGGGGCATGGAGACCCAGTACTTC.

The chain has TRBV7-2 and TRBJ1-1; no clear D gene. V was cut by 1 base and J by 7 bases, with 4 bases left in between. The CDR3 has 11 residues. The germline V gene encodes CDR1 SGHTA and CDR2 FQGNSA. The CDR3 region has the DNA TGTGCCAGCAGCTTAGGTAGTGAAGCTTTCTTT. It specifies CASSLGSEAFF.

The V gene is TRBV5-4, the J gene TRBJ1-2; TRBD1 aligns across 10 bases. Germline V gene sequence: CDR1 SGHNT, CDR2 YYREEE (reference sequence). J was trimmed by 6 bases and V by 3 bases; bases with no gene match: 5. This CDR3 is built from 14 residues. The CDR3 region has the DNA TGTGCCAGCAGCTCGGGACAGGGGATTCATGGCTACACCTTC. Amino acids: CASSSGQGIHGYTF.